This T cell receptor beta chain is from a study of OX40 agonist ivuxolimab in advanced cancers. At the level of the study: Patients received ivuxolimab, an agonistic anti-OX40 (CD134) antibody.

On this clone: Its matching antigen is unknown.

Some clones are missing from TCRdb's copy, which holds only in-frame ones; the method was immunoSEQ multiplex PCR. The table includes over 10,000 clones, under 80% detected once. The V segment lost 6 bases and the J segment 4 bases; nucleotides outside the gene matches: 8. Germline CDR1 reads MNHEY; CDR2 reads SMNVEV (reference sequence). CDR3 length equals 15 residues. Study-wide points: The CD4+ and CD8+ T cells in the blood had expanded clonally by week 6 at 0.1 to 3.0 mg/kg. Certain nonresponders likewise exhibited a low normalized T-cell clonal expansion.

Sample: CD4+ or CD8+ T cells sorted from blood, taken in a trial of the OX40 agonist ivuxolimab. The gene calls are TRBV27 and TRBJ2-1, with TRBD2 identical over 8 bases. This clonotype was obtained from an adult with an advanced solid tumor such as melanoma, head and neck, liver or kidney cancer. In nucleotides, the CDR3 is TGTGCCAGCAGGATAGGACTAGCTGCTTACAATGAGCAGTTCTTC. Its protein product is CASRIGLAAYNEQFF.